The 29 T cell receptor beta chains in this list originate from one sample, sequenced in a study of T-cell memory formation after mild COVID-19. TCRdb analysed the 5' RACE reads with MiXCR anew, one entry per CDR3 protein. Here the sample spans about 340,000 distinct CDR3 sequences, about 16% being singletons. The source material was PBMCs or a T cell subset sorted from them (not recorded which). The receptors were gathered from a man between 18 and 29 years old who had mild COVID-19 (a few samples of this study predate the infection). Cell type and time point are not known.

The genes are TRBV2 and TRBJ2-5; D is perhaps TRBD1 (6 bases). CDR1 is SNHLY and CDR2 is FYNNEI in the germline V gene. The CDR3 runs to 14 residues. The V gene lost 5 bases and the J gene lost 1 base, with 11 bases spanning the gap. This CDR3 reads CASSTQGSQETQYF. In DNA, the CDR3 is TGTGCCAGCAGTACCCAGGGGAGCCAAGAGACCCAGTACTTC.

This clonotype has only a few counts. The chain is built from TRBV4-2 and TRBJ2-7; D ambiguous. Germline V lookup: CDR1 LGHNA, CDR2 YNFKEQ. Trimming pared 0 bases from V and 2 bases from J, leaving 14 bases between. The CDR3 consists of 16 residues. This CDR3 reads CASSQDLEGLTYEQYF. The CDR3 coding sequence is TGTGCCAGCAGCCAAGATCTCGAAGGTTTAACCTACGAGCAGTACTTC.

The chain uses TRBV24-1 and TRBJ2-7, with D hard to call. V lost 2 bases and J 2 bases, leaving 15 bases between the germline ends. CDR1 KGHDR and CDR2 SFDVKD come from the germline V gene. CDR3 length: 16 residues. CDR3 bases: TGTGCCACCAGTGATTCTACCCTAACTGGCACCTACGAGCAGTACTTC. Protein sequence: CATSDSTLTGTYEQYF.

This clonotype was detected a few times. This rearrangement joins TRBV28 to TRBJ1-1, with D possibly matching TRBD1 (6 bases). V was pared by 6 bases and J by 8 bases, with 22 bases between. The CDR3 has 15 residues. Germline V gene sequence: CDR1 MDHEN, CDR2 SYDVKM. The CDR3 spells CASRSLKGGRGEAFF. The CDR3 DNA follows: TGTGCCAGCAGAAGTCTTAAGGGGGGGCGCGGGGAAGCTTTCTTT.

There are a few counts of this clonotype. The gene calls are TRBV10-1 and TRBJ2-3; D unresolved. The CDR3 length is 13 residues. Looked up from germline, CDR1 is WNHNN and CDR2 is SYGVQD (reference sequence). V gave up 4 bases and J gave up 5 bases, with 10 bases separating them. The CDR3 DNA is TGCGCCAGCAGTGTCCCAGCCGAAGATACGCAGTATTTT. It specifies CASSVPAEDTQYF.

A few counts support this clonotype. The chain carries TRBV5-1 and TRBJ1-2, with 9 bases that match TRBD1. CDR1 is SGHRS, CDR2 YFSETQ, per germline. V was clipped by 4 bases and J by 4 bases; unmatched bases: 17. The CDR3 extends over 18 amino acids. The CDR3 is CASSPSQGAWVTSYGYTF. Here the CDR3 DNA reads TGCGCCAGCAGCCCTTCACAGGGGGCGTGGGTTACGTCCTATGGCTACACCTTC.

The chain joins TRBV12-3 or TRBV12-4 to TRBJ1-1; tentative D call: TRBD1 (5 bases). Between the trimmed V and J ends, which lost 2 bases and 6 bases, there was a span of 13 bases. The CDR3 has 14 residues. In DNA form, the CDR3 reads TGTGCCAGCAGTTTACAGGGTTACTTTCCTGAAGCTTTCTTT. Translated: CASSLQGYFPEAFF.

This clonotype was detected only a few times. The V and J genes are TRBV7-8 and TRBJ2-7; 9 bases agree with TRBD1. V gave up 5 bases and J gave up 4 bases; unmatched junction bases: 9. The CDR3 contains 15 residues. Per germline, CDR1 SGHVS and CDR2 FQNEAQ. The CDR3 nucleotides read TGTGCCAGCAGCGGCCGGGACAGGGTCACATACGAGCAGTACTTC. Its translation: CASSGRDRVTYEQYF.

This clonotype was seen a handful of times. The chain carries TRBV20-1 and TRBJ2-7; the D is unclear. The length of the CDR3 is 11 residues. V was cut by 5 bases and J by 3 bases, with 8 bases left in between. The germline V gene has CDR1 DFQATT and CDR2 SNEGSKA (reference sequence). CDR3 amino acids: CSAPFGYEQYF. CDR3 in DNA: TGCAGTGCTCCCTTTGGCTACGAGCAGTACTTC.

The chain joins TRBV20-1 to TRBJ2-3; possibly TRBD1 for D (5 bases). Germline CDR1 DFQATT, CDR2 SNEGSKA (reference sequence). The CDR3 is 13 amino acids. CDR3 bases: TGCAGCTCGCCAGGGATCCGCACAGATACGCAGTATTTT. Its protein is CSSPGIRTDTQYF.

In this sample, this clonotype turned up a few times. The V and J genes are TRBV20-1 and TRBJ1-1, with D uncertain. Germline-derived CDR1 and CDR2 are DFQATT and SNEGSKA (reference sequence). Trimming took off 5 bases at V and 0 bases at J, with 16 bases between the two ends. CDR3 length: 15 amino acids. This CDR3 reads CSARSVEGLNTEAFF. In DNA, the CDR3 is TGCAGTGCTCGATCTGTGGAAGGATTGAACACTGAAGCTTTCTTT.

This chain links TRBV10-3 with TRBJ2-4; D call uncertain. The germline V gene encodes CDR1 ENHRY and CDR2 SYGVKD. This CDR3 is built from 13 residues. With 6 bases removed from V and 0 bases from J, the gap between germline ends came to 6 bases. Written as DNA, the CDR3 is TGTGCCATCAGGGATCTAGCCAAAAACATTCAGTACTTC. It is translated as CAIRDLAKNIQYF.

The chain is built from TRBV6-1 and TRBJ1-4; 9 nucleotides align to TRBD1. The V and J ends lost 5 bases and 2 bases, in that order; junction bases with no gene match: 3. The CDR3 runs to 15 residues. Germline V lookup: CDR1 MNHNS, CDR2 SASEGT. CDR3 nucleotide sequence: TGTGCCAGCAGTAGCGACAGGGGGACTAATGAAAAACTGTTTTTT. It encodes CASSSDRGTNEKLFF.

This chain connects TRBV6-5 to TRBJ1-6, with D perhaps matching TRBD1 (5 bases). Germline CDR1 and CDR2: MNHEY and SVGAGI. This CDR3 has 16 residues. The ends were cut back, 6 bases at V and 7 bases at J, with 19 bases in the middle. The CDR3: CASRNQAQGWNSPLHF. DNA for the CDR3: TGTGCCAGCAGAAACCAGGCGCAGGGCTGGAATTCACCCCTCCACTTT.

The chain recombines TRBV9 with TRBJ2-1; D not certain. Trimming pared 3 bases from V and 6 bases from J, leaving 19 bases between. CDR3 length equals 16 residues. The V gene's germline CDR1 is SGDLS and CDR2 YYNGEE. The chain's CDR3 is CASSARLEGWSNEQFF. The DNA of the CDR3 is TGTGCCAGCAGCGCTCGACTCGAAGGCTGGTCCAATGAGCAGTTCTTC.

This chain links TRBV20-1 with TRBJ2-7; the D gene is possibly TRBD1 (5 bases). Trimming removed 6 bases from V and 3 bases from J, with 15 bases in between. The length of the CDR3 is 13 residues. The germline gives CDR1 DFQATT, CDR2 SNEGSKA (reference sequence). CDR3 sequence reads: CSAQGTTVYEQYF. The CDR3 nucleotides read TGCAGTGCCCAAGGCACGACAGTCTACGAGCAGTACTTC.

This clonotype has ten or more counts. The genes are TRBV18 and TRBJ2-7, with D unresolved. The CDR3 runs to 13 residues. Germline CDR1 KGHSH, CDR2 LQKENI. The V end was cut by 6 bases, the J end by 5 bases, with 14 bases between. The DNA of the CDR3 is TGTGCCAGCTCCAACGGTCTCCTGGACGAGCAGTACTTC. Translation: CASSNGLLDEQYF.

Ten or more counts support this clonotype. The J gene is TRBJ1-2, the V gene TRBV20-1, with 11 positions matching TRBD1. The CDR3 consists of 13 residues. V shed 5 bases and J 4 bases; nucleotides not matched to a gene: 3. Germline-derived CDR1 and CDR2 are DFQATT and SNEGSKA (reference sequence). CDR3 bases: TGCAGTGCTCCCGGGACAGGGGGCTATGGCTACACCTTC. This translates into CSAPGTGGYGYTF.

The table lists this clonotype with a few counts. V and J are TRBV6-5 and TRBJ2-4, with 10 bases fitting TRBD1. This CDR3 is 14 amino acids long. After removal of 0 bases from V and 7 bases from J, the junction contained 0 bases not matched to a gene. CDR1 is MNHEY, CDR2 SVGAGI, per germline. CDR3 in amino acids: CASSYSTGGNIQYF. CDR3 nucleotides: TGTGCCAGCAGTTACTCGACAGGGGGCAACATTCAGTACTTC.

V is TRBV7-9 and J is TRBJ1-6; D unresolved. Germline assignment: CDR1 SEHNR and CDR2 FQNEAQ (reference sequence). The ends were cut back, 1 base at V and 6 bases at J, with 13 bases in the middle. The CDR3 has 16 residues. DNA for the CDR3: TGTGCCAGCAGCTTAGGTGGTTCGGCTGGTAATTCACCCCTCCACTTT. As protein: CASSLGGSAGNSPLHF.

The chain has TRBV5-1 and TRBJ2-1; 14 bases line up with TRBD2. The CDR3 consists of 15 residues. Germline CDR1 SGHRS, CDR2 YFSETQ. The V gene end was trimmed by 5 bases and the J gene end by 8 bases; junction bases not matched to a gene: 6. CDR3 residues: CASRDGLAGGDEQFF. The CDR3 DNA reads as TGCGCCAGCAGGGATGGACTAGCGGGGGGTGATGAGCAGTTCTTC.

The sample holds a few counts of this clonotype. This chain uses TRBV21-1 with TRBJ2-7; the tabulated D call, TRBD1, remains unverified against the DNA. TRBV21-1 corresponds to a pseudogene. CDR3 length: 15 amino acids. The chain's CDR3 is CASSNLSDRLYEQYF. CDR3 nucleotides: TGTGCCAGCAGCAACCTTTCTGACAGACTCTACGAGCAGTACTTC.

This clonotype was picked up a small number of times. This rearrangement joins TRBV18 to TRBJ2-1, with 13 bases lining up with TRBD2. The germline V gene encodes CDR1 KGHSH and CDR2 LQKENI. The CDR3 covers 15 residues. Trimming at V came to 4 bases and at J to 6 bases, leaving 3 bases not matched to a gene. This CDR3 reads CASSRTSGGLNEQFF. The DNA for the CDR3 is TGTGCCAGCTCACGGACTAGCGGGGGCCTCAATGAGCAGTTCTTC.

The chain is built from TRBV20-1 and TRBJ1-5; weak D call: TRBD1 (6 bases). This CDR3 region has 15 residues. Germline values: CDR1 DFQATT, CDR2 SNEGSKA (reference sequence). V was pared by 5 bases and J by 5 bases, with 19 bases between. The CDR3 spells CSALRDTRPDQPQHF. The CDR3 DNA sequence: TGCAGTGCTCTCCGGGACACCCGACCCGATCAGCCCCAGCATTTT.

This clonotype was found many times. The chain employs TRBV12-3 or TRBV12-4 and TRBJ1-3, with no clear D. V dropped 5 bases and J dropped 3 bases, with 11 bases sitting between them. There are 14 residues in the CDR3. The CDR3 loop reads CASSPSAGGNTIYF. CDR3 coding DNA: TGTGCCAGCAGTCCGTCGGCGGGTGGAAACACCATATATTTT.

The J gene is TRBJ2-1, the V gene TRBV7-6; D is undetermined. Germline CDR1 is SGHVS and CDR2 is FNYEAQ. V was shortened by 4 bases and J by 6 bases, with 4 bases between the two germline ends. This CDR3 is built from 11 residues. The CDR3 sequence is CASSWSNEQFF. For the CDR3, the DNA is TGTGCCAGCAGCTGGTCCAATGAGCAGTTCTTC.

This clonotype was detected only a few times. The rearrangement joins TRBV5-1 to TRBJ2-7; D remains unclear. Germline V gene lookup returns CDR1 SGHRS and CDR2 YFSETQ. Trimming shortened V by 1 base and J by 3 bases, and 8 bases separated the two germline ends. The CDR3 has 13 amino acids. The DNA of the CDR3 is TGCGCCAGCAGCTTGTGGAAGGACTACGAGCAGTACTTC. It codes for CASSLWKDYEQYF.

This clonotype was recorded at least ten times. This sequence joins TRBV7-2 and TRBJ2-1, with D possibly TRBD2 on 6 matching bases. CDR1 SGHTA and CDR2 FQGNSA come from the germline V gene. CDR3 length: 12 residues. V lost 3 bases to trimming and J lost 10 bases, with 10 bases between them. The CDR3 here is CASSFLRGEQFF. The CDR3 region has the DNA TGTGCCAGCAGCTTCCTCCGGGGGGAGCAGTTCTTC.

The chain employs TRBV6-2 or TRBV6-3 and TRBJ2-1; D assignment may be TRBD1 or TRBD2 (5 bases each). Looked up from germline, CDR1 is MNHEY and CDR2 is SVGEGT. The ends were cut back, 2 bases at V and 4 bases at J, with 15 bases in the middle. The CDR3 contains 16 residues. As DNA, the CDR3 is TGTGCCAGCAGTTACGGATGGGACCAACCTTACAATGAGCAGTTCTTC. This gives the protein CASSYGWDQPYNEQFF.